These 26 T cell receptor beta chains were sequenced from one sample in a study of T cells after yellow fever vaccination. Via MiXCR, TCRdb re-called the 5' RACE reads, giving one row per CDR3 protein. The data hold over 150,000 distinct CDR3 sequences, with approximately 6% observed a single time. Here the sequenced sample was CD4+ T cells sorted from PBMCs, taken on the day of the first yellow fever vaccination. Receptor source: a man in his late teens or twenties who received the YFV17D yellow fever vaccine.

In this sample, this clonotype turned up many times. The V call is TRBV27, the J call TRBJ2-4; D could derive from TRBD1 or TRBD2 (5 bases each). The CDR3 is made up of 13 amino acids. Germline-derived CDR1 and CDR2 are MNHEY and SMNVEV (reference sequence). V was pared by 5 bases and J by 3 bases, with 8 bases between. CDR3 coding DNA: TGTGCCAGCAGTCCGGGACGCAAAAACATTCAGTACTTC. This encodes CASSPGRKNIQYF.

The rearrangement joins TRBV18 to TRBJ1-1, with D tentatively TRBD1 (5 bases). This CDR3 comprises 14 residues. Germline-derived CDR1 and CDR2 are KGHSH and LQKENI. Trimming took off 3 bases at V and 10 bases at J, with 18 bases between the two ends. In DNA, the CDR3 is TGTGCCAGCTCACCGTCGGGGCAGTCAAGGGGAGCTTTCTTT. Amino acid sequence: CASSPSGQSRGAFF.

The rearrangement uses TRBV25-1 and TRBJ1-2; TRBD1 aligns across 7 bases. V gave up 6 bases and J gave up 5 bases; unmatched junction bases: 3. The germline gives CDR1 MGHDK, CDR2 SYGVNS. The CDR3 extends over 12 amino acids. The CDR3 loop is CASRGQSYGYTF. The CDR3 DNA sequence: TGTGCCAGCAGGGGACAGAGTTATGGCTACACCTTC.

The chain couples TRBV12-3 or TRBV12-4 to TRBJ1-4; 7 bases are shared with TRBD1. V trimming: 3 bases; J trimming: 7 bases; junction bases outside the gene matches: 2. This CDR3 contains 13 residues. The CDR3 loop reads CASSFGTAEKLFF. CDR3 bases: TGTGCCAGCAGTTTTGGGACAGCTGAAAAACTGTTTTTT.

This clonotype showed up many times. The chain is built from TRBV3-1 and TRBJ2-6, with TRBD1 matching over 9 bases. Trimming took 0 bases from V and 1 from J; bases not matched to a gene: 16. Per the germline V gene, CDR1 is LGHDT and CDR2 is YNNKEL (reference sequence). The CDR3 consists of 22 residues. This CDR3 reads CASSQERTEQGAPPSGANVLTF. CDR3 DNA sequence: TGTGCCAGCAGCCAAGAACGCACCGAACAGGGGGCCCCCCCTTCTGGGGCCAACGTCCTGACTTTC.

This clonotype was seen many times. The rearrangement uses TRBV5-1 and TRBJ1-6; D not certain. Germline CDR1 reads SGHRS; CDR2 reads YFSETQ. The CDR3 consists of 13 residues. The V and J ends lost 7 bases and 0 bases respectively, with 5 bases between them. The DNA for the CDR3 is TGCGCCAGCGCCAGCTCCTATAATTCACCCCTCCACTTT. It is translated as CASASSYNSPLHF.

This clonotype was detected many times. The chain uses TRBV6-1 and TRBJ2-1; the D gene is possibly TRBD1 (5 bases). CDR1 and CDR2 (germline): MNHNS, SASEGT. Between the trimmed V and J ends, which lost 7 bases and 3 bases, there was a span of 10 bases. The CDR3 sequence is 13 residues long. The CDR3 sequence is CASTRDSYNEQFF. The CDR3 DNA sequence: TGTGCCAGCACCCGCGACAGCTACAATGAGCAGTTCTTC.

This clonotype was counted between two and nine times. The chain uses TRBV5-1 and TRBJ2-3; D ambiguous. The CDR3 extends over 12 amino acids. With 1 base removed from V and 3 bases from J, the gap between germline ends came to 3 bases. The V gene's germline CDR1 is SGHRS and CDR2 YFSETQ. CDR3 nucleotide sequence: TGCGCCAGCAGCTTGCCAACAGATACGCAGTATTTT. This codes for CASSLPTDTQYF.

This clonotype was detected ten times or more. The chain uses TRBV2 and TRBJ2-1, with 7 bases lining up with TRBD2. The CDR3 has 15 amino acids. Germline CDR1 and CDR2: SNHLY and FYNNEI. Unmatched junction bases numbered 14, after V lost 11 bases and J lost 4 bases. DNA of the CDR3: TGTGCCGGGGGGGTTGAGCGGGGACTATACAATGAGCAGTTCTTC. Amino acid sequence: CAGGVERGLYNEQFF.

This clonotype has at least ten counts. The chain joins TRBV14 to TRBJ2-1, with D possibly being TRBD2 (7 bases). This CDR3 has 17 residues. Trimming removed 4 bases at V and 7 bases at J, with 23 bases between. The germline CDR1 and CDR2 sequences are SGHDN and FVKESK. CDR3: CASSLRGPGGRGNEQFF. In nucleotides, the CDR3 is TGTGCCAGCAGCCTAAGGGGTCCGGGGGGCCGGGGTAATGAGCAGTTCTTC.

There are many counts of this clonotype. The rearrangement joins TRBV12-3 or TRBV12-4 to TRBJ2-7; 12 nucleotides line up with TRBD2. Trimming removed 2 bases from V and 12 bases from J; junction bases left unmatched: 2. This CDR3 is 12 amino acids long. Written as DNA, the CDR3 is TGTGCCAGCAGTTTACTAGCGGGGGGGCTGTACTTC. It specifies CASSLLAGGLYF.

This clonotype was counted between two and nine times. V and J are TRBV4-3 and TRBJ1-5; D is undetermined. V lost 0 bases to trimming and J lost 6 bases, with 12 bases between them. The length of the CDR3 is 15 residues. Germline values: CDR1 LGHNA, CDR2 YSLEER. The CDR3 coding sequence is TGCGCCAGCAGCCAAGAACCCACAGACTCTCAGCCCCAGCATTTT. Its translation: CASSQEPTDSQPQHF.

Here the CDR3 reads CASSFQGDNSPLHF. The CDR3, as DNA: TGCGCCAGCAGCTTCCAGGGAGATAATTCACCCCTCCACTTT. J is TRBJ1-6 and V is TRBV5-1; D might be TRBD1 (5 bases). V was pared by 2 bases and J by 5 bases, with 8 bases between. The CDR3 loop spans 14 amino acids. Germline V gives CDR1 SGHRS, CDR2 YFSETQ.

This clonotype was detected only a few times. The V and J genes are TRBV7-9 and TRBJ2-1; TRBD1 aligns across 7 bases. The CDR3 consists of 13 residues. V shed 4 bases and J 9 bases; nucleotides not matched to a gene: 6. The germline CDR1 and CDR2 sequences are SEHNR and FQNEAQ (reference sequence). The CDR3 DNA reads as TGTGCCAGCAGCTCACTGACAGGGTTTGAGCAGTTCTTC. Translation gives CASSSLTGFEQFF.

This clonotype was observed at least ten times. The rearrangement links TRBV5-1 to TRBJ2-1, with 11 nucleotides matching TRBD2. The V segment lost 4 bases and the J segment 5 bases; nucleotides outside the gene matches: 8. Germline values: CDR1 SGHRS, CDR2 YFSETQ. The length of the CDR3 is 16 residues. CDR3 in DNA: TGCGCCAGCAGCCGATCACTAGCGGGGGCCCACAATGAGCAGTTCTTC. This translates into CASSRSLAGAHNEQFF.

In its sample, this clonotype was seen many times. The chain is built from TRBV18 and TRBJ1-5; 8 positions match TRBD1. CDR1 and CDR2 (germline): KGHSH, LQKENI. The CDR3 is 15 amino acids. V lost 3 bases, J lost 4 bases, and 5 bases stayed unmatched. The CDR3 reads CASSPGQAENQPQHF. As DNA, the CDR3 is TGTGCCAGCTCACCGGGACAGGCCGAGAATCAGCCCCAGCATTTT.

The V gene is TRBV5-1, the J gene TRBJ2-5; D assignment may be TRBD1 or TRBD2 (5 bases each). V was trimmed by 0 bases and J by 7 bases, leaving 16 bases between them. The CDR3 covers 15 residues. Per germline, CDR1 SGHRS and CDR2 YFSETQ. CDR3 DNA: TGCGCCAGCAGCTTGGCCATCGGGACGTCAGGGACCCAGTACTTC. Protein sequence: CASSLAIGTSGTQYF.

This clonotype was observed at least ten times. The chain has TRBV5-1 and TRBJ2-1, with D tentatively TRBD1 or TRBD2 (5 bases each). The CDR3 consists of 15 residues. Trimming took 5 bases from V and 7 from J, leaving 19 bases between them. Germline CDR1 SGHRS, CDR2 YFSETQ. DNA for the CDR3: TGCGCCAGCAGTTGGGGGAGCAGGACACCGAATGAGCAGTTCTTC. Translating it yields CASSWGSRTPNEQFF.

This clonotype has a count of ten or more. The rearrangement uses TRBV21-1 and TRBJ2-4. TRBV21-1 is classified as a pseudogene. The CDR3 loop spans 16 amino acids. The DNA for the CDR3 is TGTGCCAGCAGCACTCGTGTGTGTATCGACAAAAACATTCAGTACTTC. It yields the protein CASSTRVCIDKNIQYF.

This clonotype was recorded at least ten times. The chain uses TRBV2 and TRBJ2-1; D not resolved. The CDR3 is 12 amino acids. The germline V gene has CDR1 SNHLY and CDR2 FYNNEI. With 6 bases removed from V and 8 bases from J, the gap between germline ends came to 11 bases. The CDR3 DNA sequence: TGTGCCAGCAGAGGCTATACGGATGAGCAGTTCTTC. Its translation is CASRGYTDEQFF. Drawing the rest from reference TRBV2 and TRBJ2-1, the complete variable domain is EPEVTQTPSHQVTQMGQEVILRCVPISNHLYFYWYRQILGQKVEFLVSFYNNEISEKSEIFDDQFSVERPDGSNFTLKIRSTKLEDSAMYFCASRGYTDEQFFGPGTRLTVL.

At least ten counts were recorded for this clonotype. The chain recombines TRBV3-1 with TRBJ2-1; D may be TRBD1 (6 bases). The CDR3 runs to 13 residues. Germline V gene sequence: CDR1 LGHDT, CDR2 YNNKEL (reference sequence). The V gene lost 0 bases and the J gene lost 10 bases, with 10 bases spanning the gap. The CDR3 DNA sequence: TGTGCCAGCAGCCAAGAAAAACAGGGAGAGCAGTTCTTC. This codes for CASSQEKQGEQFF.

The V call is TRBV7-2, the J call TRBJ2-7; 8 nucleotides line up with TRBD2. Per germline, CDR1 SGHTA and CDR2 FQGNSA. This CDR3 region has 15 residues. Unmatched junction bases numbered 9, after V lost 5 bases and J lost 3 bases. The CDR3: CASSKHGGGYYEQYF. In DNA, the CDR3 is TGTGCCAGCAGCAAACACGGGGGGGGCTACTACGAGCAGTACTTC. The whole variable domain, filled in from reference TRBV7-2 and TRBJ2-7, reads GAGVSQSPSNKVTEKGKDVELRCDPISGHTALYWYRQSLGQGLEFLIYFQGNSAPDKSGLPSDRFSAERTGGSVSTLTIQRTQQEDSAVYLCASSKHGGGYYEQYFGPGTRLTVT.

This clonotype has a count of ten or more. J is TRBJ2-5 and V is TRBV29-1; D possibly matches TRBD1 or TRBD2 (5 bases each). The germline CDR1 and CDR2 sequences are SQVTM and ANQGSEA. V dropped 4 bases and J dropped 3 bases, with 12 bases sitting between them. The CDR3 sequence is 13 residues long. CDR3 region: CSVARGAEETQYF. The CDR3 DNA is TGCAGCGTTGCCCGAGGGGCGGAAGAGACCCAGTACTTC.

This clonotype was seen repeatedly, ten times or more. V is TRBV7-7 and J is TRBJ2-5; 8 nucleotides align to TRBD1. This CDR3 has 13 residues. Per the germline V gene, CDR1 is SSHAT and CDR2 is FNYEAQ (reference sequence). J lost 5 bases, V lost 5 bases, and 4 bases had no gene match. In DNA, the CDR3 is TGTGCCAGCAGCCCTAACAGGGGGGAGACCCAGTACTTC. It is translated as CASSPNRGETQYF. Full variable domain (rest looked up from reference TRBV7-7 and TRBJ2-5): GAGVSQSPRYKVTKRGQDVTLRCDPISSHATLYWYQQALGQGPEFLTYFNYEAQPDKSGLPSDRFSAERPEGSISTLTIQRTEQRDSAMYRCASSPNRGETQYFGPGTRLLVL.

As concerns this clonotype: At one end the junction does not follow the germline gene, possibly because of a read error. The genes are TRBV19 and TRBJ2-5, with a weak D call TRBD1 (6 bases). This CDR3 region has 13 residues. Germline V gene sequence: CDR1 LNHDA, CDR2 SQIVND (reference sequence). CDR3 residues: CDSSSQGKVTQYF. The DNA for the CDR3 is TGTGACAGTAGTAGTCAGGGGAAGGTGACCCAGTACTTC. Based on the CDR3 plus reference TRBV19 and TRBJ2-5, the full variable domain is DGGITQSPKYLFRKEGQNVTLSCEQNLNHDAMYWYRQDPGQGLRLIYYSQIVNDFQKGDIAEGYSVSREKKESFPLTVTSAQKNPTAFYLCDSSSQGKVTQYFGPGTRLLVL.

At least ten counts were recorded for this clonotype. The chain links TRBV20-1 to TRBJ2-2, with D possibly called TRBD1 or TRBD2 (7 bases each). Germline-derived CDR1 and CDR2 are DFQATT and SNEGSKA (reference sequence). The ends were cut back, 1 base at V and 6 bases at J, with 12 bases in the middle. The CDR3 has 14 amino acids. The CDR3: CSARAQGGAGELFF. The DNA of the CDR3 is TGCAGTGCTAGAGCGCAGGGGGGGGCCGGGGAGCTGTTTTTT.